This T cell receptor beta chain was captured by sequencing in a study of shared clonotypes between healthy human individuals (dated by TCRdb to about 2020). As for the study more broadly: The cohort included a few men and a couple of women between 18 and 49 years of age. Per donor, three plates each were used for CD4 naive and CD4 memory, two for CD8 naive, and one for CD8 memory. Per donor, leukapheresis produced somewhere between about 0.85 and 9.5 billion PBMCs. Different laboratories and diverse techniques were used to prepare libraries and sequence TCR repertoires, to increase sequencing depth and limit assay-specific biases. The study deeply sequenced blood TCR repertoires of five healthy adults to estimate repertoire size and the extent of clonotype sharing between individuals.

Results and caveats for the whole study, not just this receptor: Compared with non-shared clonotypes, clonotypes shared by all four sorted-subset donors had higher generation probabilities. Even with the large sequencing depth, rarefaction of the sorted-subset datasets indicated that sequencing was incomplete. Sampling was restricted to blood, and TCR repertoires in tissue are likely to differ from TCR repertoires in blood. Sharing across a handful of donors was observed for 5% to 6.5% of naive CD4, 3.5% of naive CD8, about 2.3% of memory CD4, and about 0.4% of memory CD8 clonotypes. Based on pairwise subsampling, the degree of clonotype sharing among donors was expected to be affected by sequencing depth. Estimated clonotype richness was generally larger for naive than for memory subsets. The small number of donors limited the genetic and exposure-history diversity represented.

Remarks on this clone: It lacks a known antigen. Base-call qualities are not available, and no considerably larger clone is one nucleotide away.

Donors were healthy HIV-negative adults with no recently reported acute infections or vaccinations. Every donor was a Caucasian adult residing in Nashville, Tennessee, USA. CD4+ T cells were enriched by magnetic negative selection, after which naive cells were positively selected on CD45RA and the negative fraction was taken as the memory subset. Blood was collected by leukapheresis, and PBMCs were isolated by Ficoll-Histopaque density gradient centrifugation and then cryopreserved in liquid nitrogen vapor phase. Purity and quantity of every magnetically sorted T cell population were checked by analytical flow cytometry. Genomic DNA was isolated from every sorted fraction and measured by UV absorbance on a Nanodrop 2000c. Using the deep immunoSEQ assay, TCR CDR3 regions were amplified from genomic DNA by multiplex PCR. Extracted genomic DNA from each cell subset was spread evenly across all wells of several immunoSEQ 96-well plates, with each plate serving as a replicate. For sorted subsets, roughly 200 ng genomic DNA, equal to tens of thousands of T cell genomes, was loaded into each replicate PCR. The purified libraries were quantified using a Qubit 3.0 fluorometer, sized with a Bioanalyzer 2100, and then quantified again using the KAPA Library Quantification kit. Each immunoSEQ 96-well plate was sequenced on its own single-read 150-cycle Illumina NextSeq 550 flow cell. The published analysis was carried out like this. The immunoSEQ output contained only junctional sequences without quality scores, so filtering could not match that applied to full-length reads. To assign V/J genes and CDR3, sequences were annotated using PyIR, a Python wrapper for IgBLAST v1.9, with IMGT germline references. Reads were removed for weak V/J assignments (E-value above 1e-6), missing CDR3, stop codons, out-of-frame junctions, or ambiguous translated residues. V3J clonotypes were defined by identical inferred V gene, J gene, and CDR3 amino acid sequence. Percentage overlap between repertoires was computed as shared unique clonotypes divided by the size of the smaller repertoire. RTK rarefaction, the Chao1 estimator, and Recon v2.1 estimates of unobserved clonotypes were used to assess repertoire richness. Generation probabilities were computed with OLGA for all TCRbeta clonotypes obtained by the gDNA method from several donors. As stored in TCRdb, this immuneACCESS dataset retains in-frame rearrangements with V and J assigned. A fraction of the clones does not appear; measured against another copy, unresolved V genes explain less than half of the discrepancy, and the remainder lacks a known reason. V, J and clone size were drawn from that table, and D and trimming were deduced from the DNA. This sample gives over a million clones in total; roughly 96% of them show up just once. The ten largest clones capture over 1% of the sample.

The specimen sequenced was naive CD4+ T cells sorted from blood. The cell subset or site label for this specimen denotes: CD45RA+ positively selected. The TCR originated in a man younger than 45 in good health.

The nucleotide sequence reads TGTGCCAGCATTCGACAGGGAGATGAAACTGAAGCTTTCTTT. The resulting protein is CASIRQGDETEAFF. Rearrangement joined TRBV2 to TRBJ1-1; 7 bases in between match TRBD1. Clipping removes 7 bases from V and 5 bases from J, with 10 as the unmatched junction base count. There are 14 amino acids in the CDR3, from cysteine to phenylalanine inclusive. Only the CDR3 portion is preserved as DNA: 42 bases, with reading frame beginning at the first base. Per the germline V gene, SNHLY is the CDR1 and FYNNEI is the CDR2. Full variable domain (CDR3 extended with the reference TRBV2 and TRBJ1-1 proteins): EPEVTQTPSHQVTQMGQEVILRCVPISNHLYFYWYRQILGQKVEFLVSFYNNEISEKSEIFDDQFSVERPDGSNFTLKIRSTKLEDSAMYFCASIRQGDETEAFFGQGTRLTVV.